This is a list of T cell receptor beta chains from one sample in a study of CD8 T cells in ankylosing spondylitis. In TCRdb, the 5' RACE reads were re-called with MiXCR into one record per CDR3 protein. The repertoire has approximately 400,000 distinct CDR3 sequences, under 20% of them found once; the top ten carry under 1.2%. Sequencing was done on a sample of blood, either unsorted or a sorted T cell fraction (not recorded which). These receptors originate from a male donor with ankylosing spondylitis. Both conserved end residues are part of each CDR3. D genes are given only for firm matches. Clone size is not always given. Where it is, it says once, few, many or a class for expanded clones.

v_call	j_call	cdr3_length	d_call	clone_size	cdr3_aa	cdr3_nt
TRBV2	TRBJ1-1	14	-	-	CASSEEVLNTEAFF	TGTGCCAGCAGTGAGGAGGTTTTGAACACTGAAGCTTTCTTT
TRBV3-1	TRBJ2-3	13	-	-	CASSESGLHTQYF	TGTGCCAGCAGCGAGTCAGGTCTGCATACGCAGTATTTT
TRBV7-9	TRBJ1-1	12	-	-	CASTGARTEAFF	TGTGCCAGCACAGGGGCACGGACTGAAGCTTTCTTT
TRBV12-3/TRBV12-4	TRBJ1-5	14	-	many	CASSLLGGNQPQHF	TGTGCCAGCAGTTTACTGGGGGGGAACCAGCCCCAGCATTTT
TRBV15	TRBJ2-1	14	-	many	CATSRDSTYNEQFF	TGTGCCACCAGCAGAGACTCAACGTACAATGAGCAGTTCTTC
TRBV20-1	TRBJ2-1	16	TRBD1	few	CSARMGQGVAYNEQFF	TGCAGTGCTAGAATGGGACAGGGGGTGGCCTACAATGAGCAGTTCTTC
TRBV9	TRBJ2-3	15	-	few	CASSVGASLTDTQYF	TGTGCCAGCAGCGTAGGGGCTAGCCTCACAGATACGCAGTATTTT
TRBV6-4	TRBJ2-3	16	TRBD1	few	CASSRSGQPSTDTQYF	TGTGCCAGCAGTAGATCGGGACAGCCCAGCACAGATACGCAGTATTTT
TRBV29-1	TRBJ1-4	11	-	few	CSVVSGEKLFF	TGCAGCGTTGTTTCCGGTGAAAAACTGTTTTTT
TRBV6-2/TRBV6-3	TRBJ2-7	16	-	-	CASSYSIRSHPYEQYF	TGTGCCAGCAGTTACTCGATTAGATCGCACCCCTACGAGCAGTACTTC
TRBV28	TRBJ2-7	17	TRBD2	-	CASSLRGLPWSSYEQYF	TGTGCCAGCAGTTTACGGGGACTACCCTGGAGCTCCTACGAGCAGTACTTC
TRBV5-4	TRBJ2-5	14	-	-	CASSAIRNQETQYF	TGTGCCAGCAGCGCGATTCGGAACCAAGAGACCCAGTACTTC
TRBV6-5	TRBJ2-4	17	TRBD2	-	CASSYSREGQSKNIQYF	TGTGCCAGCAGTTACTCGCGGGAGGGCCAATCCAAAAACATTCAGTACTTC
TRBV28	TRBJ2-3	18	TRBD2	few	CASSTNLGGLAEFHTQYF	TGTGCCAGCAGTACAAATCTAGGGGGACTAGCGGAGTTCCATACGCAGTATTTT
TRBV19	TRBJ1-1	15	-	-	CASTKGRTGDTEAFF	TGTGCCAGTACCAAGGGGAGGACGGGGGACACTGAAGCTTTCTTT
TRBV7-9	TRBJ2-1	14	TRBD2	few	CASSYRDYHNEQFF	TGTGCCAGCAGCTACCGGGACTACCACAATGAGCAGTTCTTC
TRBV5-1	TRBJ2-3	17	TRBD2	few	CASSLLASGGSTDTQYF	TGCGCCAGCAGCTTGTTGGCTAGCGGGGGGAGCACAGATACGCAGTATTTT
TRBV20-1	TRBJ2-4	13	TRBD2	-	CRMAGDVGNIQYF	TGCAGGATGGCGGGGGACGTGGGAAACATTCAGTACTTC
TRBV7-2	TRBJ2-1	16	-	few	CASSLAAGSPYNEQFF	TGTGCCAGCAGCTTAGCCGCCGGGTCTCCCTACAATGAGCAGTTCTTC
TRBV6-1	TRBJ2-1	15	TRBD2	-	CASSPIGGGYNEQFF	TGTGCCAGCAGCCCCATTGGCGGGGGGTACAATGAGCAGTTCTTC
TRBV12-3/TRBV12-4	TRBJ1-2	14	-	-	CASSLNQPGGGYTF	TGTGCCAGCAGTTTAAACCAACCCGGCGGTGGCTACACCTTC
TRBV7-2	TRBJ2-1	15	TRBD2	-	CASSLDPAGANEQFF	TGTGCCAGCAGCTTGGACCCGGCGGGAGCCAATGAGCAGTTCTTC
TRBV12-3/TRBV12-4	TRBJ2-1	15	TRBD2	many	CASSLGLAGGNGQFF	TGTGCCAGCAGTTTGGGACTAGCGGGGGGGAATGGGCAGTTCTTC
TRBV20-1	TRBJ2-2	13	-	few	CSATRRNTGELFF	TGCAGTGCTACCAGACGGAACACCGGGGAGCTGTTTTTT
TRBV29-1	TRBJ2-2	13	TRBD1	few	CSGRQGASGELFF	TGCAGCGGACGACAGGGGGCCTCCGGGGAGCTGTTTTTT
TRBV27	TRBJ1-4	17	-	-	CASSSPTRTGGPEKLFF	TGTGCCAGCAGTTCCCCAACCAGGACGGGGGGTCCGGAAAAACTGTTTTTT
TRBV20-1	TRBJ2-3	15	TRBD2	-	CSAPHAGGALDTQYF	TGCAGTGCTCCACACGCCGGGGGGGCATTAGATACGCAGTATTTT
TRBV20-1	TRBJ1-1	12	-	-	CSAKRGNTEAFF	TGCAGTGCAAAGAGGGGGAACACTGAAGCTTTCTTT
TRBV7-2	TRBJ1-5	16	TRBD1	many	CASSLAGTEIHQPQHF	TGTGCCAGCAGCTTAGCAGGGACAGAGATTCATCAGCCCCAGCATTTT
TRBV15	TRBJ2-5	16	-	-	CATRNPGGGAGETQYF	TGTGCCACCAGAAACCCAGGCGGGGGCGCCGGTGAGACCCAGTACTTC
TRBV6-5	TRBJ2-7	16	-	-	CASSSKGPLSSYEQYF	TGTGCCAGCAGTTCGAAGGGACCCTTGAGCTCCTACGAGCAGTACTTC
TRBV20-1	TRBJ2-3	16	TRBD2	-	CSAFSGGTGPTDTQYF	TGCAGTGCTTTTAGCGGGGGGACCGGACCCACAGATACGCAGTATTTT
TRBV27	TRBJ1-6	13	TRBD1	many	CASSYDRASPLHF	TGTGCCAGCAGCTACGACAGGGCTTCACCCCTCCACTTT
TRBV6-6	TRBJ1-2	13	TRBD1	-	CASSLQGAYGYTF	TGTGCCAGCAGTCTACAGGGGGCGTATGGCTACACCTTC
TRBV2	TRBJ2-3	17	TRBD2	-	CASKPQTSGGGTDTQYF	TGTGCCAGCAAACCGCAGACTAGCGGGGGGGGCACAGATACGCAGTATTTT
TRBV7-3	TRBJ2-2	15	-	few	CASSLSQTNTGELFF	TGTGCCAGCAGCTTAAGCCAGACGAACACCGGGGAGCTGTTTTTT
TRBV2	TRBJ1-1	13	-	-	CASTENVNTEAFF	TGTGCCAGCACGGAGAACGTGAACACTGAAGCTTTCTTT
TRBV6-2/TRBV6-3	TRBJ1-5	14	-	-	CASSLDLSNQPQHF	TGTGCCAGCAGTTTGGACCTTAGCAATCAGCCCCAGCATTTT
TRBV6-2/TRBV6-3	TRBJ2-1	14	-	-	CASIGGMAYNEQFF	TGTGCCAGCATCGGCGGGATGGCCTACAATGAGCAGTTCTTC
TRBV3-1	TRBJ2-5	15	-	-	CASSQDIGVQETQYF	TGTGCCAGCAGCCAAGACATCGGGGTACAAGAGACCCAGTACTTC
TRBV6-5	TRBJ2-1	17	TRBD2	-	CASSYSGDALFYNEQFF	TGTGCCAGCAGTTACAGCGGGGACGCACTGTTCTACAATGAGCAGTTCTTC